This passage covers 16 T cell receptor beta chains from one sample sequenced in a study of blood T cell repertoires in COVID-19. Assay used: immunoSEQ multiplex PCR; TCRdb lists only in-frame clones, some missing. Here the sample spans 400,000 or so clones, 70% to 90% being singletons. The specimen sequenced was peripheral blood. Every receptor here comes from a human donor in a cohort sampled during active COVID-19.

V is TRBV7-8 and J is TRBJ1-5; TRBD1 aligns across 7 bases. V shed 2 bases, J shed 4 bases, and the junction held 8 bases outside the gene matches. The CDR3 runs to 16 residues. Germline-derived CDR1 and CDR2 are SGHVS and FQNEAQ. The CDR3 sequence: CASSLNRQGVNQPQHF. The CDR3 region has the DNA TGTGCCAGCAGCTTAAATCGACAGGGAGTAAATCAGCCCCAGCATTTT.

DNA for the CDR3: TGTGCCAGCAGCTTACTCCGGGGAACAGGGCTACGAGAGGGCACTGAAGCTTTCTTT. It yields the protein CASSLLRGTGLREGTEAFF. V usage is TRBV7-9 and J usage is TRBJ1-1; D perhaps matches TRBD1 (6 bases). The CDR3 covers 19 residues. Germline assignment: CDR1 SEHNR and CDR2 FQNEAQ (reference sequence). Between the trimmed V and J ends, which lost 2 bases and 4 bases, there was a span of 26 bases.

This clone showed up just once. This chain connects TRBV4-2 to TRBJ2-1; 10 bases line up with TRBD1. Germline V CDR1 and CDR2: LGHNA, YNFKEQ. The CDR3 covers 15 residues. Trimming cost V 3 bases and J 12 bases; bases outside gene matches: 11. The CDR3 loop is CASSQTGTGESRQFF. In DNA form, the CDR3 reads TGTGCCAGCAGCCAGACAGGGACAGGGGAGTCGAGGCAGTTCTTC.

This chain connects TRBV7-6 to TRBJ2-1; maybe TRBD2 (5 bases). The CDR3 covers 16 residues. V lost 1 base to trimming and J lost 0 bases, with 10 bases between them. Germline values: CDR1 SGHVS, CDR2 FNYEAQ. This CDR3 reads CASSLVEGGSYNEQFF. For the CDR3, the DNA is TGTGCCAGCAGCTTAGTAGAGGGCGGCTCCTACAATGAGCAGTTCTTC. The full variable domain, completed using reference TRBV7-6 and TRBJ2-1, is GAGVSQSPRYKVTKRGQDVALRCDPISGHVSLYWYRQALGQGPEFLTYFNYEAQQDKSGLPNDRFSAERPEGSISTLTIQRTEQRDSAMYRCASSLVEGGSYNEQFFGPGTRLTVL.

The rearrangement links TRBV6-5 to TRBJ1-5; unclear D gene. The CDR3 length is 15 residues. The germline gives CDR1 MNHEY, CDR2 SVGAGI. Trimming cost V 4 bases and J 1 base, with 11 bases left between them. CDR3 protein: CASSSPGESNQPQHF. In nucleotides, the CDR3 is TGTGCCAGCAGTTCCCCTGGAGAAAGCAATCAGCCCCAGCATTTT.

The J gene is TRBJ2-1, the V gene TRBV18; 8 bases agree with TRBD2. The CDR3 is 16 residues long. Germline V CDR1 and CDR2: KGHSH, LQKENI. Trimming at V came to 0 bases and at J to 8 bases, leaving 9 bases not matched to a gene. The CDR3 DNA sequence: TGTGCCAGCTCACCACCAATCGGGGCGGGGGGCGATGAGCAGTTCTTC. It yields the protein CASSPPIGAGGDEQFF. The complete variable domain, with remaining parts taken from reference TRBV18 and TRBJ2-1, reads NAGVMQNPRHLVRRRGQEARLRCSPMKGHSHVYWYRQLPEEGLKFMVYLQKENIIDESGMPKERFSAEFPKEGPSILRIQQVVRGDSAAYFCASSPPIGAGGDEQFFGPGTRLTVL.

The chain combines TRBV5-6 with TRBJ1-5; D not resolved. The CDR3 consists of 13 residues. CDR1 is SGHDT, CDR2 YYEEEE, per germline. Deletions cut 2 bases from V and 1 base from J, with 4 bases between. CDR3 amino acids: CASSFRSNQPQHF. The CDR3 DNA follows: TGTGCCAGCAGCTTTAGAAGCAATCAGCCCCAGCATTTT.

The rearrangement uses TRBV5-1 and TRBJ2-1; unclear D gene. The V end lost 0 bases, the J end lost 6 bases, and 13 bases lay between the germline ends. The CDR3 covers 15 residues. In germline, CDR1 is SGHRS, CDR2 YFSETQ. CDR3 sequence (DNA): TGCGCCAGCAGCTTGGGGCCCGCGGTGCTCAATGAGCAGTTCTTC. Protein product: CASSLGPAVLNEQFF.

The gene calls are TRBV11-3 and TRBJ1-2; D is unclear. This CDR3 comprises 13 residues. Trimming cost V 11 bases and J 3 bases, with 16 bases left between them. The germline V gene has CDR1 SGHNT and CDR2 YENEEA. CDR3 sequence (DNA): TGTGCCCCCGCCGGAGGGTCGGACTATGGCTACACCTTC. It is translated as CAPAGGSDYGYTF.

This chain links TRBV15 with TRBJ1-4, with D possibly matching TRBD1 (6 bases). The CDR3 covers 15 residues. Trimming shortened V by 5 bases and J by 1 base, and 11 bases separated the two germline ends. CDR1 and CDR2 (germline): LNHNV, YYDKDF (reference sequence). The CDR3 protein is CATSSWTVTNEKLFF. The CDR3 nucleotides are TGTGCCACCAGCTCCTGGACAGTAACTAATGAAAAACTGTTTTTT.

This rearrangement joins TRBV3-1 (or the pseudogene TRBV3-2) to TRBJ2-3; tentatively, D is TRBD2 (5 bases). V was trimmed by 1 base and J by 8 bases, leaving 7 bases between them. The CDR3 extends over 12 amino acids. Germline V gene lookup returns CDR1 LGHDT and CDR2 YNNKEL (reference sequence). In DNA form, the CDR3 reads TGTGCCAGCAGCCAAGTTGAGGGTACGCAGTATTTT. It is translated as CASSQVEGTQYF.

This rearrangement joins TRBV28 to TRBJ2-1, with TRBD1 identical over 7 bases. Germline CDR1 is MDHEN and CDR2 is SYDVKM. The CDR3 has 15 amino acids. J was trimmed by 3 bases and V by 5 bases; bases with no gene match: 7. The CDR3 loop is CASSRQGSFYNEQFF. The CDR3 DNA follows: TGTGCCAGCAGTCGACAGGGTTCTTTCTACAATGAGCAGTTCTTC.

This clone was seen just once. This chain links TRBV5-4 with TRBJ1-1, with a possible D match to TRBD1 (5 bases). V was cut by 0 bases and J by 3 bases, with 9 bases left in between. This CDR3 has 14 residues. In germline, CDR1 is SGHNT, CDR2 YYREEE (reference sequence). The CDR3 nucleotides read TGTGCCAGCAGCTTGGCGGGCAGGGACACTGAAGCTTTCTTT. It translates to CASSLAGRDTEAFF.

The CDR3 coding sequence is TGCGCCAGCAGCTTGGTCGACAGCTACAATGAGCAGTTCTTC. Translation: CASSLVDSYNEQFF. The chain recombines TRBV5-1 with TRBJ2-1; D is perhaps TRBD1 (5 bases). The CDR3 totals 14 residues. Germline CDR1 is SGHRS and CDR2 is YFSETQ. V was clipped by 0 bases and J by 3 bases, with 7 bases between them.

In its sample, this clone was seen once. The chain couples TRBV7-6 to TRBJ1-4; a possible D gene is TRBD1 (5 bases). The CDR3 totals 19 residues. V was shortened by 1 base and J by 3 bases, with 21 bases between the two germline ends. Looked up from germline, CDR1 is SGHVS and CDR2 is FNYEAQ. CDR3 protein: CASSLERGWAGEANEKLFF. DNA for the CDR3: TGTGCCAGCAGCTTAGAACGGGGGTGGGCAGGCGAGGCTAATGAAAAACTGTTTTTT.

About this clone itself: The same CDR3 is also encoded by other DNA sequences in this sample. The rearrangement uses TRBV28 and TRBJ1-5, with a weak D call TRBD1 (5 bases). The germline gives CDR1 MDHEN, CDR2 SYDVKM. The CDR3 totals 15 residues. Trimming took 1 base from V and 0 from J, leaving 7 bases between them. The CDR3 here is CASSLSGYSNQPQHF. The CDR3 bases are TGTGCCAGCAGTTTATCAGGGTATAGCAATCAGCCCCAGCATTTT.